The 15 T cell receptor beta chains given below trace back to one sample, sequenced in a study of cytomegalovirus exposure and HLA in healthy donors. Sequencing was performed with immunoSEQ multiplex PCR; in TCRdb, only in-frame clones are kept and a portion is missing. The table includes around 250,000 clones, almost 90% detected once. Sequenced sample: PBMCs. The receptors derive from a woman between 18 and 29 years old in good health and CMV-seronegative.

This chain links TRBV5-1 with TRBJ2-3, with 9 bases identical to TRBD1. The CDR3 extends over 16 amino acids. V was pared by 4 bases and J by 2 bases, with 8 bases of the junction left unmatched. Per the germline V gene, CDR1 is SGHRS and CDR2 is YFSETQ. CDR3 DNA sequence: TGCGCCAGCAGCCCCTGGGACAGGGAGTACACAGATACGCAGTATTTT. Its protein product is CASSPWDREYTDTQYF. The full variable domain, completed using reference TRBV5-1 and TRBJ2-3, is KAGVTQTPRYLIKTRGQQVTLSCSPISGHRSVSWYQQTPGQGLQFLFEYFSETQRNKGNFPGRFSGRQFSNSRSEMNVSTLELGDSALYLCASSPWDREYTDTQYFGPGTRLTVL.

J is TRBJ1-1 and V is TRBV7-2; a possible D gene is TRBD1 (6 bases). Germline V gives CDR1 SGHTA, CDR2 FQGNSA. V was clipped by 4 bases and J by 7 bases, with 10 bases between them. The length of the CDR3 is 12 residues. The CDR3 is CASSSQGNEAFF. The CDR3 DNA reads TGTGCCAGCAGCTCTCAGGGGAATGAAGCTTTCTTT.

Turning to this clone: This same CDR3 is encoded by further DNA sequences in the sample. The V gene is TRBV27, the J gene TRBJ2-1; perhaps TRBD1 as D (5 bases). The CDR3 sequence is 12 residues long. The ends were cut back, 1 base at V and 8 bases at J, with 6 bases in the middle. The germline V gene has CDR1 MNHEY and CDR2 SMNVEV (reference sequence). In DNA, the CDR3 is TGTGCCAGCAGTTTATTAGGGGATGAGCAGTTCTTC. It translates to CASSLLGDEQFF.

The chain joins TRBV5-6 to TRBJ1-1; D may be TRBD1 (5 bases). Germline V gene data show CDR1 as SGHDT and CDR2 as YYEEEE. The CDR3 loop spans 14 amino acids. V lost 3 bases and J 1 base, leaving 10 bases between the germline ends. The CDR3 sequence is CASSWGLPNTEAFF. DNA of the CDR3: TGTGCCAGCAGCTGGGGACTCCCGAACACTGAAGCTTTCTTT. The full variable domain, rest sourced from reference TRBV5-6 and TRBJ1-1, is DAGVTQSPTHLIKTRGQQVTLRCSPKSGHDTVSWYQQALGQGPQFIFQYYEEEERQRGNFPDRFSGHQFPNYSSELNVNALLLGDSALYLCASSWGLPNTEAFFGQGTRLTVV.

J is TRBJ2-1 and V is TRBV2; TRBD1 aligns across 8 bases. The V gene's germline CDR1 is SNHLY and CDR2 FYNNEI. V was pared by 5 bases and J by 8 bases, with 14 bases of the junction left unmatched. The CDR3 covers 16 residues. CDR3 in amino acids: CASSLRGQAGFDEQFF. Here the CDR3 DNA reads TGTGCCAGCAGTCTCAGGGGACAGGCGGGTTTCGATGAGCAGTTCTTC.

This chain uses TRBV4-1 with TRBJ2-2; D gene ambiguous. V shed 1 base and J shed 6 bases, with 6 bases lying between them. Germline CDR1 reads MGHRA; CDR2 reads YSYEKL. This CDR3 contains 13 residues. CDR3 nucleotide sequence: TGCGCCAGCAGCCAAGCCTCGTCCGGGGAGCTGTTTTTT. This sequence encodes CASSQASSGELFF.

This chain connects TRBV4-1 to TRBJ2-1; D is unclear. Germline CDR1 reads MGHRA; CDR2 reads YSYEKL. The CDR3 extends over 12 amino acids. Trimming cost V 4 bases and J 8 bases, with 9 bases left between them. The CDR3: CASSPAVDEQFF. CDR3 DNA sequence: TGCGCCAGCAGCCCCGCGGTTGATGAGCAGTTCTTC.

V gene TRBV29-1 combines with J gene TRBJ1-5; TRBD1 matches 8 bases. CDR1 is SQVTM and CDR2 is ANQGSEA in the germline V gene. This CDR3 region has 15 residues. J was trimmed by 4 bases and V by 6 bases; bases with no gene match: 11. As DNA, the CDR3 is TGCAGCGTCGCAGGACAGGGAGAGGGGAATCAGCCCCAGCATTTT. Residues: CSVAGQGEGNQPQHF.

The V gene is TRBV2, the J gene TRBJ1-2, with a weak D call TRBD1 (5 bases). Germline V gene lookup returns CDR1 SNHLY and CDR2 FYNNEI. V was clipped by 4 bases and J by 3 bases, with 21 bases between them. The CDR3 sequence is 17 residues long. CDR3 sequence reads: CASSGLYGAGEDYGYTF. CDR3 bases: TGTGCCAGCAGTGGTCTTTATGGGGCAGGAGAGGACTATGGCTACACCTTC.

The J gene is TRBJ1-2, the V gene TRBV28; no reliable D call. Per germline, CDR1 MDHEN and CDR2 SYDVKM. Trimming stripped 6 bases from V and 5 bases from J, with 7 bases between. CDR3 length: 11 amino acids. The CDR3 sequence: CASSASYGYTF. DNA for the CDR3: TGTGCCAGCAGCGCTAGTTATGGCTACACCTTC.

In DNA form, the CDR3 reads TGTGCCAGCAGCCTGGGAGTGGCGGGGGGAAACACCGGGGAGCTGTTTTTT. Translated, it gives CASSLGVAGGNTGELFF. This rearrangement joins TRBV7-6 to TRBJ2-2, with 8 bases that match TRBD2. Per germline, CDR1 SGHVS and CDR2 FNYEAQ. J was trimmed by 2 bases and V by 5 bases; bases with no gene match: 10. CDR3 length: 17 residues.

The J gene is TRBJ2-5, the V gene TRBV4-1; perhaps TRBD2 as D (6 bases). The CDR3 loop spans 16 amino acids. CDR1 MGHRA and CDR2 YSYEKL come from the germline V gene. Trimming cost V 1 base and J 5 bases, with 17 bases left between them. The CDR3 here is CASSQVGRERWETQYF. The CDR3 DNA reads TGCGCCAGCAGCCAAGTAGGGCGGGAAAGGTGGGAGACCCAGTACTTC.

In its sample, this clone was seen once. The chain recombines TRBV19 with TRBJ2-1; possibly TRBD2 for D (5 bases). V lost 3 bases and J lost 3, with 12 bases in between. The CDR3 sequence is 15 residues long. Germline V gene data show CDR1 as LNHDA and CDR2 as SQIVND (reference sequence). CDR3 sequence: CASSIKTINYNEQFF. CDR3 sequence (DNA): TGTGCCAGTAGTATCAAGACTATTAACTACAATGAGCAGTTCTTC.

The chain couples TRBV6-1 to TRBJ2-1, with TRBD2 identical over 8 bases. V was pared by 6 bases and J by 1 base, with 5 bases of the junction left unmatched. Germline V CDR1 and CDR2: MNHNS, SASEGT. This CDR3 has 15 residues. CDR3: CASSPVAGSYNEQFF. In nucleotides, the CDR3 is TGTGCCAGCAGCCCCGTAGCGGGGTCCTACAATGAGCAGTTCTTC.

The chain is built from TRBV7-3 and TRBJ2-6; 7 nucleotides match TRBD1. In germline, CDR1 is SGHTA, CDR2 FQGTGA. J gave up 0 bases and V 5 bases, and 7 bases lay outside the gene matches. The CDR3 sequence is 17 residues long. CDR3 nucleotide sequence: TGTGCCAGCAGCCCCCGGACAGGAGACTCTGGGGCCAACGTCCTGACTTTC. Its translation is CASSPRTGDSGANVLTF.